This T cell receptor beta chain comes out of a study of cytomegalovirus exposure and HLA in healthy donors. Germline values: CDR1 MNHEY, CDR2 SVGAGI. The V end was cut by 5 bases, the J end by 4 bases, with 14 bases between. The length of the CDR3 is 15 residues. Study conclusions and caveats: TCR beta chain V- and J-gene trimming was linked, in a later analysis, to a missense variant in DCLRE1C. Later analysis found that TCR beta chains associated with HLA were more clonally expanded than other, equally common chains. An analysis was carried out later, and it reportedly showed fewer N-insertions in an Asian-associated ancestry cluster than the approximately 700-donor mean.

With 60 Vbeta and 13 Jbeta primers, the PCR was carried out. As processed by the authors: Later reanalysis found 75 million to 95 million unique TCR beta chains, around 10 million of them shared. Libraries were prepared by immunoSEQ multiplex PCR; TCRdb keeps only in-frame clonotypes and omits some of them. V and J calls and clone size are copied from that table; D and trimming were computed from the DNA. The repertoire has over 200,000 clones, about 80% of them found once; the top ten carry 0.58%. Concerning this clone: Its antigen is currently unknown.

Material for sequencing was PBMCs. This TCR was recovered from a woman between 35 and 50 years old in good health and CMV-seronegative. The rearrangement uses TRBV6-5 and TRBJ2-2; perhaps TRBD1 as D (7 bases). CDR3 loop: CASSPNRGGTGELFF. In DNA form, the CDR3 reads TGTGCCAGCAGTCCTAACAGGGGAGGCACCGGGGAGCTGTTTTTT.